The clone carrying this TCR beta chain occurred once. The antigen is unknown. Assay: immunoSEQ multiplex PCR; the TCRdb copy retains only in-frame clones and omits some. Among around 150,000 clones, 75% to 90% were seen once, and the ten largest hold roughly 4%. The junction had 10 bases not matched to a gene; V was cut back by 7 bases and J by 4 bases. CDR1 is SQVTM and CDR2 is ANQGSEA in the germline V gene. This CDR3 is built from 14 residues. This entry comes from a study of T cell responses to AZD1222 COVID-19 vaccine. Notes on the study in general: Reports say nearly half of spike-specific TCRs go after unmutated variant regions. Two doses of AZD1222 preceded a rise in Spike-specific TCR breadth and depth. Females outnumbered males among donors, who were mostly white British; clonal diversity was possibly underestimated.

The chain carries TRBV29-1 and TRBJ1-2; 9 bases align to TRBD1. The TCR sequence derives from an adult in good health. The sequenced sample was peripheral blood, obtained on day 0 of AZD1222 vaccination. The CDR3 sequence is CSAGQGKGGYGYTF. CDR3 bases: TGCAGCGCAGGACAGGGGAAGGGAGGCTATGGCTACACCTTC.